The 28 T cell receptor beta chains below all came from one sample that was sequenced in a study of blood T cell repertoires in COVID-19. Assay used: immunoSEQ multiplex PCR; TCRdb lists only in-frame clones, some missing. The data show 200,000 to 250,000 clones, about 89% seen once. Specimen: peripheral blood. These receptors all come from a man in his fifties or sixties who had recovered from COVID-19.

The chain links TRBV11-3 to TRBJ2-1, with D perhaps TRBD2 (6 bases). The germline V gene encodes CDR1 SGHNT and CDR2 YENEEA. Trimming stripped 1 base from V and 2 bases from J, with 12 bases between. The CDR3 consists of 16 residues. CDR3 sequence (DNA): TGTGCCAGCAGCTTAGTAAGAGGAGGGGCCTACAATGAGCAGTTCTTC. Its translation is CASSLVRGGAYNEQFF. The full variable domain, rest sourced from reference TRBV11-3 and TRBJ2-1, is EAGVVQSPRYKIIEKKQPVAFWCNPISGHNTLYWYLQNLGQGPELLIRYENEEAVDDSQLPKDRFSAERLKGVDSTLKIQPAELGDSAVYLCASSLVRGGAYNEQFFGPGTRLTVL.

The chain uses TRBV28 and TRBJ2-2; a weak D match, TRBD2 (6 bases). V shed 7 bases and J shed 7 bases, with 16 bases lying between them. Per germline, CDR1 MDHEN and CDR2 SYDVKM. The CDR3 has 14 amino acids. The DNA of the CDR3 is TGTGCCAGCACTTCCGGAGGGCAGGACGGGGAGCTGTTTTTT. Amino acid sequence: CASTSGGQDGELFF.

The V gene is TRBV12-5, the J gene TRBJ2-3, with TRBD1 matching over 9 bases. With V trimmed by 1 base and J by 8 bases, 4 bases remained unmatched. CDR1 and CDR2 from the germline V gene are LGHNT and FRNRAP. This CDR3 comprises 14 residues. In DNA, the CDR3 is TGTGCTAGTGGTTTGGGGACAGGGGCGACTACGCAGTATTTT. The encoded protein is CASGLGTGATTQYF.

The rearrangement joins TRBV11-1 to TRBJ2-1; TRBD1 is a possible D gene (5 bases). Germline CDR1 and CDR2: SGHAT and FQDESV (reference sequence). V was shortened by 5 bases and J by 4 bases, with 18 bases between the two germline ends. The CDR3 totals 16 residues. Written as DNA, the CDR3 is TGTGCCAGCAGCCGCTATAGGGGCGCAGATTACAATGAGCAGTTCTTC. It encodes CASSRYRGADYNEQFF.

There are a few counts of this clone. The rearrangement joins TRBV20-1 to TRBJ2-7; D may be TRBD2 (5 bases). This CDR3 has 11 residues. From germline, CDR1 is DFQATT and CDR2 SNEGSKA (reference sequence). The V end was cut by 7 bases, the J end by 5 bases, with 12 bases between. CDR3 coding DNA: TGCAGTGGTGGGAGTGCTCACGAGCAGTACTTC. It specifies CSGGSAHEQYF.

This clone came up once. CDR3 region: CASSATRGINEQFF. Here the CDR3 DNA reads TGTGCCAGCAGTGCGACCCGAGGGATCAATGAGCAGTTCTTC. The chain employs TRBV6-2 or TRBV6-3 and TRBJ2-1; D is possibly TRBD2 (5 bases). The CDR3 sequence is 14 residues long. The germline CDR1 and CDR2 sequences are MNHEY and SVGEGT. V was pared by 5 bases and J by 6 bases, with 14 bases between.

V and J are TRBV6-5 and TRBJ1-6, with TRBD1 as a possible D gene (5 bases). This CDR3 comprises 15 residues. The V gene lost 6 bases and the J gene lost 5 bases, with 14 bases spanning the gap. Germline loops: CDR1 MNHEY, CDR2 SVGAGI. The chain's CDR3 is CASSPPGGNNSPLHF. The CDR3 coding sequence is TGTGCCAGCAGCCCCCCCGGGGGAAATAATTCACCCCTCCACTTT.

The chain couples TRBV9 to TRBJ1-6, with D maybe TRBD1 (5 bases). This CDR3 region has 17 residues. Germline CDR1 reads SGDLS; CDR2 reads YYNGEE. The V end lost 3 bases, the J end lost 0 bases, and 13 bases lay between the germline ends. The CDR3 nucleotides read TGTGCCAGCAGCGAAGGGGCCGAATCCTCCTATAATTCACCCCTCCACTTT. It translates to CASSEGAESSYNSPLHF.

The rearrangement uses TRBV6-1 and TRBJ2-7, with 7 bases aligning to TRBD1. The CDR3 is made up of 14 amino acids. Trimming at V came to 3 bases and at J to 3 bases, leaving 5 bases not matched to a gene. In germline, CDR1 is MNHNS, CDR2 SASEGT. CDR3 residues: CASSDRDRGYEQYF. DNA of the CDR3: TGTGCCAGCAGTGACCGGGACAGAGGCTACGAGCAGTACTTC.

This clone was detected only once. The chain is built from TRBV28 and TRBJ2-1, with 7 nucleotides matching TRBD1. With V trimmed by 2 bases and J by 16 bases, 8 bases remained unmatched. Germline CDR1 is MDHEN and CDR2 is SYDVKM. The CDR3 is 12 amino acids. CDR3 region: CASSLRNRGIFF. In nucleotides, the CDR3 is TGTGCCAGCAGTTTACGAAACAGGGGAATATTCTTC. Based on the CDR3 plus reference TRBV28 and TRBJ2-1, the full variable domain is DVKVTQSSRYLVKRTGEKVFLECVQDMDHENMFWYRQDPGLGLRLIYFSYDVKMKEKGDIPEGYSVSREKKERFSLILESASTNQTSMYLCASSLRNRGIFFGPGTRLTVL.

The CDR3 DNA sequence: TGCGCCAGCAGCCAAGAATCCGCGAGCCCCTACGAGCAGTACTTC. Its translation: CASSQESASPYEQYF. The V gene is TRBV4-3, the J gene TRBJ2-7; D not resolved. V was trimmed by 0 bases and J by 2 bases, leaving 11 bases between them. Looked up from germline, CDR1 is LGHNA and CDR2 is YSLEER. The CDR3 runs to 15 residues.

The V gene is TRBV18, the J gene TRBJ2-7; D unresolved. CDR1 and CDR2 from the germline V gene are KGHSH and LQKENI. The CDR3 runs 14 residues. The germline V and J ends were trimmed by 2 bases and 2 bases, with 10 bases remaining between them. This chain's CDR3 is CASSPGRNPYEQYF. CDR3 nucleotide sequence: TGTGCCAGCTCACCAGGCAGAAACCCCTACGAGCAGTACTTC.

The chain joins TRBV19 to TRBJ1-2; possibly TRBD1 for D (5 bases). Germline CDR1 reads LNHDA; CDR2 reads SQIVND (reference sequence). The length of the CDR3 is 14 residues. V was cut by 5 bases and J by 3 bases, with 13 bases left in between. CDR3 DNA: TGTGCCAGTAGTCCCCCTGGGGGGTACTATGGCTACACCTTC. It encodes CASSPPGGYYGYTF. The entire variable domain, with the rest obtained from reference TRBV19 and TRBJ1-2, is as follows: DGGITQSPKYLFRKEGQNVTLSCEQNLNHDAMYWYRQDPGQGLRLIYYSQIVNDFQKGDIAEGYSVSREKKESFPLTVTSAQKNPTAFYLCASSPPGGYYGYTFGSGTRLTVV.

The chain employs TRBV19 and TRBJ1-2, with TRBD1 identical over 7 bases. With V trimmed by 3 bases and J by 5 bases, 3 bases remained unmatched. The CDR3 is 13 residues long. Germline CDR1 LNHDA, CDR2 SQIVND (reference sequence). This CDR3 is CASSMRGRYGYTF. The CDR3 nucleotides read TGTGCCAGTAGTATGAGGGGGCGGTATGGCTACACCTTC.

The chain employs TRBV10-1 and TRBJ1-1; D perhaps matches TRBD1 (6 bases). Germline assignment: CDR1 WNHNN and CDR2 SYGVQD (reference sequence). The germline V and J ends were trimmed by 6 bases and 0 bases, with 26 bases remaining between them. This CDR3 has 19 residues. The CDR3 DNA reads TGCGCCAGCAGGGGGAACACCGGGCCCCAAAGGGGGTTGAACACTGAAGCTTTCTTT. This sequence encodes CASRGNTGPQRGLNTEAFF.

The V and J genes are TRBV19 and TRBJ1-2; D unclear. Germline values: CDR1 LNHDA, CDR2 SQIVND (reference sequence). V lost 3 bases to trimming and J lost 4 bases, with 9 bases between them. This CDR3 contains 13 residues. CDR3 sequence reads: CASSISVAYGYTF. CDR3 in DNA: TGTGCCAGTAGTATTTCAGTCGCCTATGGCTACACCTTC.

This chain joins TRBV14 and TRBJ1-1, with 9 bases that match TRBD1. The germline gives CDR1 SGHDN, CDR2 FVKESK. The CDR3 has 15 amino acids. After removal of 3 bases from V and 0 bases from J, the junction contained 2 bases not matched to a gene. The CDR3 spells CASSQWTGVNTEAFF. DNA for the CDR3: TGTGCCAGCAGCCAGTGGACAGGGGTGAACACTGAAGCTTTCTTT.

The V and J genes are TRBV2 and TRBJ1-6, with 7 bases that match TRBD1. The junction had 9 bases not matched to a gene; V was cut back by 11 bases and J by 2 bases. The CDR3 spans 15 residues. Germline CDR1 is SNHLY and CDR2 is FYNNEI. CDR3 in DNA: TGTGCCGGACGGACAGGAGTGCCCTATAATTCACCCCTCCACTTT. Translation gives CAGRTGVPYNSPLHF.

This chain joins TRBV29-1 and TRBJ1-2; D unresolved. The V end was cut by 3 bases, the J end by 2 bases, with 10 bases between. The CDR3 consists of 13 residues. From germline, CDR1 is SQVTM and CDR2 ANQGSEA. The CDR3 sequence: CSVEDFENYGYTF. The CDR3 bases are TGCAGCGTTGAGGACTTTGAGAACTATGGCTACACCTTC.

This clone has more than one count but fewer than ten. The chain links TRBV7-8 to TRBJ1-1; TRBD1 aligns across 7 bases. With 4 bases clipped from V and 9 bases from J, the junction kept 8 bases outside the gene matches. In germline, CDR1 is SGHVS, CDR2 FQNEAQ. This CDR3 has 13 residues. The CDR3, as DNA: TGTGCCAGCAGCTCCCTGCGGGACAGACAAGCTTTCTTT. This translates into CASSSLRDRQAFF. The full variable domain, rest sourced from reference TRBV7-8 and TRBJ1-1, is GAGVSQSPRYKVAKRGQDVALRCDPISGHVSLFWYQQALGQGPEFLTYFQNEAQLDKSGLPSDRFFAERPEGSVSTLKIQRTQQEDSAVYLCASSSLRDRQAFFGQGTRLTVV.

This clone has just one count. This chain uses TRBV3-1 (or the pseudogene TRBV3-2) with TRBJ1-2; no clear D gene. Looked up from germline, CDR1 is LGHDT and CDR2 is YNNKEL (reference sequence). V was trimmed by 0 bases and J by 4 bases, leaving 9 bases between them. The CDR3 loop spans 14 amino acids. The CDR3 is CASSQEGAGYGYTF. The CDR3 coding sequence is TGTGCCAGCAGCCAAGAAGGCGCGGGCTATGGCTACACCTTC.

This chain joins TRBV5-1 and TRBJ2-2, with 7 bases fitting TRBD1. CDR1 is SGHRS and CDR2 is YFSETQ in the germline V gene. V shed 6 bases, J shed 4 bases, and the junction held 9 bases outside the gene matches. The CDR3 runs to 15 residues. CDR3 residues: CASTGDRASTGELFF. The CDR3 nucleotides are TGCGCCAGCACGGGCGACAGGGCCTCCACCGGGGAGCTGTTTTTT.

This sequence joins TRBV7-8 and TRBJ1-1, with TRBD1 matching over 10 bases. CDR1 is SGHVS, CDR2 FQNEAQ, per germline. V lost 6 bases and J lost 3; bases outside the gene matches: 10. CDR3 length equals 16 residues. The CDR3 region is CASSSPGQGLYTEAFF. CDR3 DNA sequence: TGTGCCAGCAGTTCTCCGGGACAGGGGCTTTACACTGAAGCTTTCTTT.

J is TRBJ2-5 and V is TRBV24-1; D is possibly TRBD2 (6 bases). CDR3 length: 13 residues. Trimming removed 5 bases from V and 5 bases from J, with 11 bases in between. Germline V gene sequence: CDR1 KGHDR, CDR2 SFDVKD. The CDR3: CATSAGSLETQYF. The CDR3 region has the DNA TGTGCCACCAGTGCCGGGAGCCTCGAGACCCAGTACTTC.

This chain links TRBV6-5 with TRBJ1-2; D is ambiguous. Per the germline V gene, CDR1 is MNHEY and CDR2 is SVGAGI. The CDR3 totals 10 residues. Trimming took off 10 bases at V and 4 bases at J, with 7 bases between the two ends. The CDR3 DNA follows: TGTGCCACGCTCAGCTATGGCTACACCTTC. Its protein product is CATLSYGYTF.

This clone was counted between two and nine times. Written as DNA, the CDR3 is TGTGCCAGTAGTCTGGACAGGGATGTAGGGAACACTGAAGCTTTCTTT. This gives the protein CASSLDRDVGNTEAFF. V and J are TRBV19 and TRBJ1-1, with 8 bases that match TRBD1. The V gene's germline CDR1 is LNHDA and CDR2 SQIVND (reference sequence). This CDR3 has 16 residues. The V segment lost 5 bases and the J segment 1 base; nucleotides outside the gene matches: 9.

The CDR3 region has the DNA TGTGCCAGCAGCCTGGGGCGGGAGGGCGGAGATACGCAGTATTTT. It translates to CASSLGREGGDTQYF. The chain joins TRBV5-4 to TRBJ2-3; TRBD2 agrees at 9 bases. J gave up 5 bases and V 4 bases, and 8 bases lay outside the gene matches. The CDR3 extends over 15 amino acids. Germline V gene sequence: CDR1 SGHNT, CDR2 YYREEE (reference sequence).

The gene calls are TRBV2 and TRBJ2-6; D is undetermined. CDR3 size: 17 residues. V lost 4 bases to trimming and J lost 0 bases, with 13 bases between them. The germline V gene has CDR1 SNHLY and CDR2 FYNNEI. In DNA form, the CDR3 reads TGTGCCAGCAGTGGAAACTCACTGATCTCTGGGGCCAACGTCCTGACTTTC. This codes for CASSGNSLISGANVLTF. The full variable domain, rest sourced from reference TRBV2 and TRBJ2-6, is EPEVTQTPSHQVTQMGQEVILRCVPISNHLYFYWYRQILGQKVEFLVSFYNNEISEKSEIFDDQFSVERPDGSNFTLKIRSTKLEDSAMYFCASSGNSLISGANVLTFGAGSRLTVL.